The source of this T cell receptor beta chain is a study of T-cell memory formation after mild COVID-19. Study findings and constraints: From day 15 to 85, contracting clones were balanced between CD4 and CD8, whereas later expanders leaned toward CD4+. That cross-reactive memory joined was suggested by some responding clones appearing in pre-infection memory. Among contracting clones, CD4+ were mainly CM/EM and CD8+ enriched in EMRA.

With regard to this clonotype: As yet, its antigen is unknown.

TCRdb recomputed calls from the 5' RACE reads with MiXCR, one row per CDR3 protein. The data contain about 540,000 distinct CDR3 sequences, roughly 22% of them seen just once; the ten biggest clones take up around 12%. The length of the CDR3 is 15 residues. The V and J ends lost 1 base and 2 bases respectively, with 12 bases between them. Germline-derived CDR1 and CDR2 are SGHTA and FQGNSA. This rearrangement joins TRBV7-2 to TRBJ2-7, with D perhaps matching TRBD1 (6 bases). Sequenced material: PBMCs or a T cell subset sorted from them (not recorded which). This TCR came from an adult woman who had mild COVID-19 (a few samples of this study predate the infection). Cell type and time point are not known. CDR3 DNA sequence: TGTGCCAGCAGCTTAGATCCAGGGGATCCCTACGAGCAGTACTTC. This translates into CASSLDPGDPYEQYF.